This T cell receptor delta chain was identified in a study of gamma-delta chains in newborns, infants, children. Across the whole study: Microbial exposure reportedly drives polyclonal innate γδ T cell expansion after birth.

This clone was picked up a small number of times. It differs at one base from a far larger clone, so likely a read error. Additional DNA sequences in this sample encode the identical CDR3. The CDR3 is made up of 20 amino acids. The germline V gene encodes CDR1 TSWWSYY and CDR2 QGS. TCRdb re-analyzed the reads via CATT. This table has hundreds of delta-chain clones, about 0.93% appearing once. The sequence was collected from a child in good health. The sequencing input was blood. The chain links TRDV1 to TRDJ1, with 12 bases identical to TRDD3. The CDR3 reads CALGEYVLLLGDTHTDKLIF. In DNA, the CDR3 is TGTGCTCTCGGGGAATACGTCCTACTACTGGGGGATACACACACCGATAAACTCATCTTT.